The rows below give T cell receptor beta chains drawn from one sample of a study of cytomegalovirus exposure and HLA in healthy donors. Data came from immunoSEQ multiplex PCR; TCRdb stores just in-frame clones and leaves some out. The sample records 130,000 to 150,000 clones, around 85% being singletons. The sequencing sample was made of PBMCs. Receptors originate from a man younger than 30 in good health and CMV-seronegative. CDR3s include the opening cysteine and the closing phenylalanine or tryptophan. D genes are given only for firm matches. The listing skips clone size in some rows; elsewhere it reads once, few, many or a size class.

cdr3_aa: CASSPGLKNTEAFF; cdr3_nt: TGTGCCAGCAGTCCGGGACTGAAGAACACTGAAGCTTTCTTT; j_call: TRBJ1-1; clone_size: NA; d_call: NA; v_call: TRBV6-1
cdr3_aa: CASSLREGWEQYF; cdr3_nt: TGCGCCAGCAGCTTGAGGGAGGGGTGGGAGCAGTACTTC; j_call: TRBJ2-7; clone_size: NA; d_call: TRBD2; v_call: TRBV5-1
cdr3_aa: CASSLYRRQGLHNSPLHF; cdr3_nt: TGCGCCAGCAGCTTGTATCGGCGACAGGGGTTACATAATTCACCCCTCCACTTT; j_call: TRBJ1-6; clone_size: NA; d_call: TRBD1; v_call: TRBV5-1
cdr3_aa: CASSRLTGTGGLGEKLFF; cdr3_nt: TGTGCCAGCAGCCGATTAACCGGGACAGGGGGCTTAGGGGAAAAACTGTTTTTT; j_call: TRBJ1-4; clone_size: NA; d_call: TRBD1; v_call: TRBV4-2
cdr3_aa: CASTGTAYEQYF; cdr3_nt: TGTGCCAGCACTGGGACAGCCTACGAGCAGTACTTC; j_call: TRBJ2-7; clone_size: few; d_call: TRBD1; v_call: TRBV28
cdr3_aa: CASTRGGTGGAVAFF; cdr3_nt: TGTGCCAGTACCCGAGGTGGGACAGGGGGCGCGGTGGCTTTCTTT; j_call: TRBJ1-1; clone_size: NA; d_call: TRBD1; v_call: TRBV28
cdr3_aa: CASSLERLEDEQYF; cdr3_nt: TGCGCCAGCAGCTTAGAACGACTAGAAGACGAGCAGTACTTC; j_call: TRBJ2-7; clone_size: NA; d_call: NA; v_call: TRBV5-1
cdr3_aa: CASSQAGGLALYNEQFF; cdr3_nt: TGCGCCAGCAGCCAGGCGGGAGGACTAGCGCTTTACAATGAGCAGTTCTTC; j_call: TRBJ2-1; clone_size: NA; d_call: TRBD2; v_call: TRBV4-3
cdr3_aa: CASRRLAGPYNEQFF; cdr3_nt: TGTGCCAGCAGGAGGCTAGCGGGCCCCTACAATGAGCAGTTCTTC; j_call: TRBJ2-1; clone_size: NA; d_call: TRBD2; v_call: TRBV5-8
cdr3_aa: CASSLVLNEGTQPQHF; cdr3_nt: TGTGCCAGCAGCTTAGTCCTAAATGAGGGCACTCAGCCCCAGCATTTT; j_call: TRBJ1-5; clone_size: NA; d_call: NA; v_call: TRBV7-2
cdr3_aa: CASSAEGGQPQHF; cdr3_nt: TGTGCCAGCAGTGCGGAGGGAGGTCAGCCCCAGCATTTT; j_call: TRBJ1-5; clone_size: NA; d_call: NA; v_call: TRBV2
cdr3_aa: CASSLPGQGDQETQYF; cdr3_nt: TGCGCCAGCAGCCTACCGGGACAGGGGGACCAAGAGACCCAGTACTTC; j_call: TRBJ2-5; clone_size: NA; d_call: TRBD1; v_call: TRBV4-1